This entry features one TCR beta chain sequence. The antigen remains unidentified. In the PCR, 60 Vbeta and 13 Jbeta primers were used. The protocol was immunoSEQ multiplex PCR, while the TCRdb copy is restricted to in-frame clones and leaves out a portion. The sample lists roughly 130,000 clones; about 80% were seen once. The entry originates in a study of cytomegalovirus exposure and HLA in healthy donors. The CDR3 consists of 16 residues. CDR1 is KGHSH, CDR2 LQKENI, per germline. V lost 0 bases and J 5 bases, leaving 14 bases between the germline ends. General study results and limits: Altogether, some 170 TCR beta chains were recorded as cytomegalovirus-associated.

The chain joins TRBV18 to TRBJ2-1, with D possibly being TRBD2 (6 bases). Sequenced input: PBMCs. The receptor was isolated from a man aged 35-49 years in good health and CMV-seronegative. The DNA for the CDR3 is TGTGCCAGCTCACCACCCCCGGGACTGCTTAACAATGAGCAGTTCTTC. Amino acid sequence: CASSPPPGLLNNEQFF. The whole variable domain, remainder taken from reference TRBV18 and TRBJ2-1, is NAGVMQNPRHLVRRRGQEARLRCSPMKGHSHVYWYRQLPEEGLKFMVYLQKENIIDESGMPKERFSAEFPKEGPSILRIQQVVRGDSAAYFCASSPPPGLLNNEQFFGPGTRLTVL.